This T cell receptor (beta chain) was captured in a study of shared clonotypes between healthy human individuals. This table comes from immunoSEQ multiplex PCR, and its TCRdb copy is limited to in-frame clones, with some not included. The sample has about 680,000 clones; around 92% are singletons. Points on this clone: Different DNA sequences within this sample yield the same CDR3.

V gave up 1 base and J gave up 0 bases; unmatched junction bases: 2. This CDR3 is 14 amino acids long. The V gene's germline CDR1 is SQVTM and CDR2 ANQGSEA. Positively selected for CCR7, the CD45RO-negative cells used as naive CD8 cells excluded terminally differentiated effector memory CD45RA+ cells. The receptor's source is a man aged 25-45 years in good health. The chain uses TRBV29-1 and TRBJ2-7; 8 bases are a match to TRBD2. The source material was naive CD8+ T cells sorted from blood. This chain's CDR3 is CSVEVAGSSYEQYF. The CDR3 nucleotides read TGCAGCGTTGAAGTAGCGGGGAGCTCCTACGAGCAGTACTTC.